One sample yielded the 12 T cell receptor beta chains listed below, sequenced in a study of blood T cell repertoires in COVID-19. Clones were read by immunoSEQ multiplex PCR, and TCRdb kept only the in-frame ones, dropping some. The top ten hold around 1.2% of the sample, which has about 330,000 clones, about 83% seen once. Sequenced input: peripheral blood. The receptors originated from a woman in her fifties or sixties with acute or convalescent COVID-19.

The chain is built from TRBV2 and TRBJ1-2, with 7 bases fitting TRBD1. V gave up 8 bases and J gave up 3 bases; unmatched junction bases: 6. This CDR3 has 13 amino acids. CDR1 and CDR2 from the germline V gene are SNHLY and FYNNEI. As DNA, the CDR3 is TGTGCCAGCGTAGACAGGGTAGACTATGGCTACACCTTC. Translated: CASVDRVDYGYTF. The full variable domain, rest sourced from reference TRBV2 and TRBJ1-2, is EPEVTQTPSHQVTQMGQEVILRCVPISNHLYFYWYRQILGQKVEFLVSFYNNEISEKSEIFDDQFSVERPDGSNFTLKIRSTKLEDSAMYFCASVDRVDYGYTFGSGTRLTVV.

This clone was seen once. The V and J genes are TRBV12-3 or TRBV12-4 and TRBJ2-4; 9 bases are shared with TRBD2. The CDR3 length is 12 residues. V lost 8 bases to trimming and J lost 6 bases; unmatched junction nucleotides: 2. This CDR3 reads CASRAGGNIQYF. The CDR3, as DNA: TGTGCCAGCCGAGCGGGGGGAAACATTCAGTACTTC.

The chain uses TRBV19 and TRBJ1-5; D ambiguous. The germline V gene has CDR1 LNHDA and CDR2 SQIVND (reference sequence). V was cut by 10 bases and J by 6 bases, with 13 bases left in between. There are 12 residues in the CDR3. The CDR3 DNA is TGTGCCACCAACCTCCACGGTCAGCCCCAGCATTTT. This sequence encodes CATNLHGQPQHF.

The rearrangement joins TRBV6-5 to TRBJ2-5; 7 bases are shared with TRBD1. After removal of 3 bases from V and 2 bases from J, the junction contained 3 bases not matched to a gene. CDR1 and CDR2 from the germline V gene are MNHEY and SVGAGI. The CDR3 consists of 14 residues. The chain's CDR3 is CASSYWDRQETQYF. The DNA for the CDR3 is TGTGCCAGCAGTTATTGGGACAGACAAGAGACCCAGTACTTC.

This clone showed up just a few times. V gene TRBV3-1 (or the pseudogene TRBV3-2) combines with J gene TRBJ2-3, with D tentatively TRBD1 (6 bases). The V gene lost 9 bases and the J gene lost 5 bases, with 21 bases spanning the gap. The CDR3 extends over 15 amino acids. In germline, CDR1 is LGHDT, CDR2 YNNKEL (reference sequence). CDR3 DNA sequence: TGTGCCAGTACTACCCGCAGGGGTGAGGGAGATACGCAGTATTTT. This translates into CASTTRRGEGDTQYF.

The V call is TRBV9, the J call TRBJ1-4, with 11 bases identical to TRBD1. This CDR3 is built from 15 residues. CDR1 and CDR2 (germline): SGDLS, YYNGEE. Trimming took 4 bases from V and 8 from J; bases not matched to a gene: 7. CDR3 sequence (DNA): TGTGCCAGCAGCTTAGGGACAGGGGGAAAGGAAAAACTGTTTTTT. The encoded protein is CASSLGTGGKEKLFF.

V is TRBV7-2 and J is TRBJ2-7; tentatively, D is TRBD1 (6 bases). Trimming stripped 1 base from V and 3 bases from J, with 13 bases between. Germline CDR1 reads SGHTA; CDR2 reads FQGNSA. The CDR3 is made up of 15 amino acids. The CDR3 DNA follows: TGTGCCAGCAGCTTAGGGGAGACAGGACTCTACGAGCAGTACGTC. Its translation: CASSLGETGLYEQYV.

The rearrangement links TRBV10-3 to TRBJ1-2; no firm D call. This CDR3 comprises 14 residues. The germline V gene has CDR1 ENHRY and CDR2 SYGVKD. Trimming took off 3 bases at V and 2 bases at J, with 10 bases between the two ends. The CDR3 is CAISENPGNYGYTF. CDR3 nucleotides: TGTGCCATCAGTGAAAACCCGGGAAACTATGGCTACACCTTC.

Details on this clone: This specimen includes other DNA sequences encoding the same CDR3. This sequence joins TRBV11-3 and TRBJ2-1; D is undetermined. The V end lost 1 base, the J end lost 4 bases, and 5 bases lay between the germline ends. Germline V gene lookup returns CDR1 SGHNT and CDR2 YENEEA. This CDR3 is built from 13 residues. The CDR3 here is CASSLGQYNEQFF. For the CDR3, the DNA is TGTGCCAGCAGCTTAGGGCAGTACAATGAGCAGTTCTTC.

This clone was seen only a few times. The V gene is TRBV10-3, the J gene TRBJ2-2; weak D call: TRBD2 (6 bases). CDR1 is ENHRY, CDR2 SYGVKD, per germline. Trimming cost V 3 bases and J 1 base, with 9 bases left between them. The CDR3 contains 15 residues. CDR3 protein: CAISEHSGNTGELFF. For the CDR3, the DNA is TGTGCCATCAGTGAACATAGCGGGAACACCGGGGAGCTGTTTTTT.

This clone turned up a few times. V is TRBV19 and J is TRBJ1-1; TRBD1 is a possible D gene (5 bases). V was pared by 5 bases and J by 7 bases, with 23 bases between. The CDR3 spans 16 residues. In germline, CDR1 is LNHDA, CDR2 SQIVND (reference sequence). CDR3 residues: CASSYPPGRRDLEAFF. The CDR3 DNA reads TGTGCCAGTAGTTACCCGCCGGGACGGAGGGACCTTGAAGCTTTCTTT. Filled out from reference TRBV19 and TRBJ1-1, the complete variable domain reads DGGITQSPKYLFRKEGQNVTLSCEQNLNHDAMYWYRQDPGQGLRLIYYSQIVNDFQKGDIAEGYSVSREKKESFPLTVTSAQKNPTAFYLCASSYPPGRRDLEAFFGQGTRLTVV.

The V call is TRBV5-1, the J call TRBJ2-1; the D is unclear. The germline V and J ends were trimmed by 0 bases and 8 bases, with 12 bases remaining between them. CDR3 size: 14 residues. Germline V CDR1 and CDR2: SGHRS, YFSETQ. CDR3 DNA: TGCGCCAGCAGCTTGGGGTCGTTTCCAGATGAGCAGTTCTTC. Translated, it gives CASSLGSFPDEQFF.